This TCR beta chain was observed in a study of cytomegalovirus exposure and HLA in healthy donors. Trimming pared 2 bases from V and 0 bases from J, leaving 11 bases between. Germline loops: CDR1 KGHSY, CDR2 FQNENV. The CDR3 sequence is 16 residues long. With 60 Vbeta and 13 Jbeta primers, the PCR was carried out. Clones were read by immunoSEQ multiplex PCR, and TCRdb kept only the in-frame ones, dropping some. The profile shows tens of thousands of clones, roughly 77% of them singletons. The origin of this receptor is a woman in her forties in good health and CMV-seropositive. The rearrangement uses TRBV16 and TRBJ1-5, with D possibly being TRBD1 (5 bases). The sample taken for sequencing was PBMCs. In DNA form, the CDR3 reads TGTGCCAGCAGCCAACTGACAGTGAATAGCAATCAGCCCCAGCATTTT. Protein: CASSQLTVNSNQPQHF.